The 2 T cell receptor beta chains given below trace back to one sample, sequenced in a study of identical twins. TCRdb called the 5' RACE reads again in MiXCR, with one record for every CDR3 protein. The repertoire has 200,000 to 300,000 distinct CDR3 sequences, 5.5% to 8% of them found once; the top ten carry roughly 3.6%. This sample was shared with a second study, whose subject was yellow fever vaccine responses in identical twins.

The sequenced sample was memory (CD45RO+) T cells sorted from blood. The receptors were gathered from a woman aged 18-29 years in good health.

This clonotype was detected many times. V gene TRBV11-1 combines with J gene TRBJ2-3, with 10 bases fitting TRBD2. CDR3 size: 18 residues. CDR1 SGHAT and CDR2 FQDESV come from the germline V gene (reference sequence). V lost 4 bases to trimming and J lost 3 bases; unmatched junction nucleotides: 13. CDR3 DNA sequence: TGTGCCAGCAGCTATCCGTCAGGTAGCGGGGGGCCGACAGATACGCAGTATTTT. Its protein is CASSYPSGSGGPTDTQYF. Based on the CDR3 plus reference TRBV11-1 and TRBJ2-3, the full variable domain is EAEVAQSPRYKITEKSQAVAFWCDPISGHATLYWYRQILGQGPELLVQFQDESVVDDSQLPKDRFSAERLKGVDSTLKIQPAELGDSAMYLCASSYPSGSGGPTDTQYFGPGTRLTVL.

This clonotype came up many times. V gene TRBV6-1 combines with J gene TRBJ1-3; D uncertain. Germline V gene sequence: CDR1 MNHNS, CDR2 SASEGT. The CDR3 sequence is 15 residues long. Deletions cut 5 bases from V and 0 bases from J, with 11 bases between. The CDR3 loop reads CASSLGEGSGNTIYF. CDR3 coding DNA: TGTGCCAGCAGTCTCGGCGAGGGCTCTGGAAACACCATATATTTT.